These 30 T cell receptor beta chains share one sample of origin, sequenced in a study of blood T cell repertoires in COVID-19. Clones were read by immunoSEQ multiplex PCR, and TCRdb kept only the in-frame ones, dropping some. In the table there are 60,000 to 75,000 clones, about nine tenths of which are singletons. The source material was peripheral blood. The receptors were sampled from a man in his forties or fifties with active COVID-19.

The chain's CDR3 is CASSQEGQVNEQFF. CDR3 nucleotide sequence: TGTGCCAGCAGCCAGGAGGGACAGGTTAATGAGCAGTTCTTC. The gene calls are TRBV11-3 and TRBJ2-1; TRBD1 matches 8 bases. V lost 5 bases, J lost 7 bases, and 7 bases stayed unmatched. The CDR3 consists of 14 residues. Germline values: CDR1 SGHNT, CDR2 YENEEA.

This chain uses TRBV6-2 or TRBV6-3 with TRBJ1-2; weak D call: TRBD1 (5 bases). V gave up 5 bases and J gave up 3 bases, with 7 bases separating them. The CDR3 has 12 residues. Germline values: CDR1 MNHEY, CDR2 SVGEGT. The CDR3 spells CASSQTDYGYTF. The CDR3 bases are TGTGCCAGCAGTCAGACAGACTATGGCTACACCTTC.

The chain combines TRBV19 with TRBJ2-7, with 13 bases matching TRBD2. In germline, CDR1 is LNHDA, CDR2 SQIVND (reference sequence). CDR3 length: 16 amino acids. V was pared by 3 bases and J by 2 bases, with 4 bases of the junction left unmatched. DNA for the CDR3: TGTGCCAGTAGTATCCGACTAGCGGGAGGTGCCTACGAGCAGTACTTC. Its translation is CASSIRLAGGAYEQYF.

J is TRBJ2-1 and V is TRBV4-3; D unclear. Trimming left V 2 bases short and J 0 bases short, with 11 bases between. CDR3 size: 16 residues. The germline V gene encodes CDR1 LGHNA and CDR2 YSLEER. CDR3: CASSQWASSSYNEQFF. Here the CDR3 DNA reads TGCGCCAGCAGCCAATGGGCCAGCAGCTCCTACAATGAGCAGTTCTTC.

CDR3 coding DNA: TGTGCCAGCAGTACTCCGACAGGGAGGTTATACAATGAGCAGTTCTTC. Translated, it gives CASSTPTGRLYNEQFF. The chain is built from TRBV6-2 or TRBV6-3 and TRBJ2-1, with D possibly TRBD1 on 7 matching bases. CDR3 length: 16 amino acids. Germline V CDR1 and CDR2: MNHEY, SVGEGT. V was pared by 5 bases and J by 4 bases, with 18 bases between.

The chain employs TRBV7-9 and TRBJ1-2; 12 bases agree with TRBD1. V lost 5 bases, J lost 2 bases, and 6 bases stayed unmatched. The CDR3 is 16 residues long. Germline V gene lookup returns CDR1 SEHNR and CDR2 FQNEAQ (reference sequence). The CDR3 is CASSLMGQGANYGYTF. The CDR3, as DNA: TGTGCCAGCAGCCTTATGGGACAGGGGGCGAACTATGGCTACACCTTC.

This sequence joins TRBV5-1 and TRBJ2-7; 12 positions match TRBD1. The CDR3 length is 14 residues. V shed 4 bases and J 6 bases; nucleotides not matched to a gene: 5. In germline, CDR1 is SGHRS, CDR2 YFSETQ. The CDR3 region has the DNA TGCGCCAGCAGCCTTGGGACAGGGGGCGTCGAGCAGTACTTC. Protein sequence: CASSLGTGGVEQYF. Variable domain in full (rest from reference TRBV5-1 and TRBJ2-7): KAGVTQTPRYLIKTRGQQVTLSCSPISGHRSVSWYQQTPGQGLQFLFEYFSETQRNKGNFPGRFSGRQFSNSRSEMNVSTLELGDSALYLCASSLGTGGVEQYFGPGTRLTVT.

The chain uses TRBV5-6 and TRBJ2-7, with D perhaps TRBD2 (6 bases). This CDR3 region has 15 residues. Germline CDR1 is SGHDT and CDR2 is YYEEEE. Trimming pared 1 base from V and 4 bases from J, leaving 15 bases between. CDR3 DNA: TGTGCCAGCAGCTTGCCCCTGCCCGGGGGATACGAGCAGTACTTC. It yields the protein CASSLPLPGGYEQYF.

The rearrangement uses TRBV5-4 and TRBJ2-3; D gene unclear. The germline V and J ends were trimmed by 7 bases and 0 bases, with 6 bases remaining between them. This CDR3 comprises 12 residues. Germline CDR1 SGHNT, CDR2 YYREEE (reference sequence). As DNA, the CDR3 is TGTGCCAGCCAGGTTAGCACAGATACGCAGTATTTT. Its translation: CASQVSTDTQYF.

The chain combines TRBV2 with TRBJ1-1; 11 nucleotides line up with TRBD1. The V segment lost 4 bases and the J segment 1 base; nucleotides outside the gene matches: 5. This CDR3 spans 16 amino acids. Germline-derived CDR1 and CDR2 are SNHLY and FYNNEI. The CDR3 loop is CASSGRTGGWNTEAFF. The CDR3 nucleotides read TGTGCCAGCAGTGGACGGACAGGGGGCTGGAACACTGAAGCTTTCTTT.

The chain uses TRBV7-8 and TRBJ1-2, with a weak D call TRBD1 (5 bases). The ends were cut back, 0 bases at V and 0 bases at J, with 8 bases in the middle. Germline CDR1 and CDR2: SGHVS and FQNEAQ. This CDR3 region has 15 residues. The CDR3 spells CASSLARQTNYGYTF. In DNA form, the CDR3 reads TGTGCCAGCAGCTTAGCGAGACAGACTAACTATGGCTACACCTTC.

The rearrangement joins TRBV6-5 to TRBJ2-7; D might be TRBD2 (6 bases). This CDR3 region has 13 residues. V was cut by 2 bases and J by 5 bases, with 10 bases left in between. CDR1 is MNHEY and CDR2 is SVGAGI in the germline V gene. The CDR3 nucleotides read TGTGCCAGCAGTTACCGCCCGGGGGACGAGCAGTACTTC. Its protein is CASSYRPGDEQYF.

V is TRBV28 and J is TRBJ2-5; TRBD1 might be the D (6 bases). This CDR3 is 12 amino acids long. From germline, CDR1 is MDHEN and CDR2 SYDVKM. The ends were cut back, 6 bases at V and 5 bases at J, with 10 bases in the middle. The CDR3 nucleotides are TGTGCCAGCAGGGGGGCGGGTGAGACCCAGTACTTC. Amino acid sequence: CASRGAGETQYF.

The V gene is TRBV3-1 (or the pseudogene TRBV3-2), the J gene TRBJ2-3; 10 bases align to TRBD2. CDR3 length equals 17 residues. Germline-derived CDR1 and CDR2 are LGHDT and YNNKEL (reference sequence). V shed 0 bases, J shed 11 bases, and the junction held 14 bases outside the gene matches. The CDR3 region has the DNA TGTGCCAGCAGCCAAGATATCGAGCGGGGGGGTCGGAGCGGGCAGTATTTT. Translated: CASSQDIERGGRSGQYF.

J is TRBJ1-2 and V is TRBV28, with D possibly TRBD1 on 6 matching bases. The germline V gene has CDR1 MDHEN and CDR2 SYDVKM. V was pared by 5 bases and J by 4 bases, with 8 bases between. This CDR3 contains 12 residues. CDR3 amino acids: CASSTGTYGYTF. The CDR3 region has the DNA TGTGCCAGCAGTACAGGGACCTATGGCTACACCTTC.

This sequence joins TRBV24-1 and TRBJ2-1; 8 nucleotides agree with TRBD1. CDR3 length equals 16 residues. J gave up 6 bases and V 4 bases, and 10 bases lay outside the gene matches. The germline gives CDR1 KGHDR, CDR2 SFDVKD. CDR3 coding DNA: TGTGCCACCAGTGACCCGACAGGGGAGCGTGGCAATGAGCAGTTCTTC. Translated, it gives CATSDPTGERGNEQFF.

This chain joins TRBV28 and TRBJ1-5, with TRBD1 matching 10 bases. J lost 5 bases, V lost 0 bases, and 10 bases had no gene match. The CDR3 loop spans 18 amino acids. Looked up from germline, CDR1 is MDHEN and CDR2 is SYDVKM. The CDR3 DNA reads TGTGCCAGCAGTTTATGGGGCAAAGGGACAGGGGAGGATCAGCCCCAGCATTTT. Its protein is CASSLWGKGTGEDQPQHF.

The chain is built from TRBV7-2 and TRBJ2-7; D not certain. With 5 bases removed from V and 0 bases from J, the gap between germline ends came to 8 bases. Germline V CDR1 and CDR2: SGHTA, FQGNSA. This CDR3 spans 13 amino acids. CDR3 region: CASSAASSYEQYF. CDR3 DNA sequence: TGTGCCAGCAGCGCAGCGAGCTCCTACGAGCAGTACTTC.

This clone showed up just a few times. CDR3 DNA sequence: TGTGCCAGCACCGTTCGGAGGGAGAATCAGCCCCAGCATTTT. Protein sequence: CASTVRRENQPQHF. This chain links TRBV2 with TRBJ1-5; no definite D call. The CDR3 totals 14 residues. The germline V and J ends were trimmed by 7 bases and 4 bases, with 14 bases remaining between them. Per the germline V gene, CDR1 is SNHLY and CDR2 is FYNNEI. The full variable domain, its missing parts supplied by reference TRBV2 and TRBJ1-5, is EPEVTQTPSHQVTQMGQEVILRCVPISNHLYFYWYRQILGQKVEFLVSFYNNEISEKSEIFDDQFSVERPDGSNFTLKIRSTKLEDSAMYFCASTVRRENQPQHFGDGTRLSIL.

The CDR3 is CASSQSRGDNEQFF. The CDR3 DNA sequence: TGTGCCAGCAGCCAAAGCCGGGGAGACAATGAGCAGTTCTTC. The rearrangement uses TRBV7-9 and TRBJ2-1; weak D call: TRBD2 (5 bases). V was shortened by 5 bases and J by 5 bases, with 13 bases between the two germline ends. The CDR3 runs to 14 residues. Looked up from germline, CDR1 is SEHNR and CDR2 is FQNEAQ (reference sequence).

The chain couples TRBV24-1 to TRBJ1-5, with D possibly TRBD1 on 5 matching bases. The CDR3 length is 13 residues. The germline V gene encodes CDR1 KGHDR and CDR2 SFDVKD. The V end was cut by 3 bases, the J end by 7 bases, with 9 bases between. The CDR3 protein is CATSDKKGQPQHF. CDR3 coding DNA: TGTGCCACCAGTGATAAGAAGGGGCAGCCCCAGCATTTT.

This clone was seen once. The rearrangement links TRBV18 to TRBJ1-1; D perhaps matches TRBD1 (5 bases). Trimming took off 3 bases at V and 2 bases at J, with 10 bases between the two ends. This CDR3 has 14 amino acids. Germline values: CDR1 KGHSH, CDR2 LQKENI. The CDR3 region is CASSPGDSNTEAFF. The CDR3 DNA sequence: TGTGCCAGCTCACCCGGTGACAGTAACACTGAAGCTTTCTTT.

The rearrangement joins TRBV9 to TRBJ1-4; tentatively, D is TRBD1 (5 bases). Trimming took 2 bases from V and 12 from J, leaving 17 bases between them. Germline V gene data show CDR1 as SGDLS and CDR2 as YYNGEE. The CDR3 covers 14 residues. Here the CDR3 reads CASSVGRGGEELFF. The CDR3 DNA reads TGTGCCAGCAGCGTGGGAAGGGGAGGAGAGGAACTGTTTTTT.

The V and J genes are TRBV27 and TRBJ2-7; 11 bases match TRBD2. Looked up from germline, CDR1 is MNHEY and CDR2 is SMNVEV (reference sequence). CDR3 size: 17 residues. V shed 5 bases, J shed 2 bases, and the junction held 11 bases outside the gene matches. The CDR3 DNA sequence: TGTGCCAGCAGTCTGGGACTAGCGGAAGGGTATCCCTACGAGCAGTACTTC. It is translated as CASSLGLAEGYPYEQYF.

The chain has TRBV2 and TRBJ1-4; D not resolved. CDR3 length: 14 residues. Germline CDR1 and CDR2: SNHLY and FYNNEI. The V gene lost 7 bases and the J gene lost 6 bases, with 15 bases spanning the gap. CDR3 sequence: CASNQDLLYEKLFF. The CDR3, as DNA: TGTGCCAGCAATCAGGATTTACTTTATGAAAAACTGTTTTTT.

The chain carries TRBV24-1 and TRBJ1-4; D is perhaps TRBD1 (6 bases). The CDR3 totals 16 residues. Germline-derived CDR1 and CDR2 are KGHDR and SFDVKD. The V end lost 2 bases, the J end lost 0 bases, and 9 bases lay between the germline ends. CDR3 residues: CATSDSRGATNEKLFF. CDR3 nucleotides: TGTGCCACCAGTGATTCCAGGGGAGCAACTAATGAAAAACTGTTTTTT.

J is TRBJ1-1 and V is TRBV19; TRBD1 is a possible D gene (6 bases). CDR3 length: 14 residues. The germline V gene has CDR1 LNHDA and CDR2 SQIVND (reference sequence). The V gene lost 7 bases and the J gene lost 2 bases, with 14 bases spanning the gap. The CDR3 sequence is CASIGDRRNTEAFF. In DNA, the CDR3 is TGTGCCAGTATCGGAGACAGGCGTAACACTGAAGCTTTCTTT.

The J gene is TRBJ2-1, the V gene TRBV30; D possibly corresponds to TRBD2 (6 bases). Germline V lookup: CDR1 GTSNPN, CDR2 SVGIG (reference sequence). The CDR3 runs to 14 residues. V lost 4 bases, J lost 4 bases, and 14 bases lay in between. The CDR3 DNA reads as TGTGCCTGGACTCCCGGGGGAAGTTACAATGAGCAGTTCTTC. Translation gives CAWTPGGSYNEQFF.

The chain combines TRBV5-1 with TRBJ2-2; the match to TRBD2 covers 7 bases. Per the germline V gene, CDR1 is SGHRS and CDR2 is YFSETQ. This CDR3 is 14 amino acids long. Losses at the gene ends were 7 bases for V and 2 bases for J; bases not matched to a gene: 5. Here the CDR3 reads CASFREGNTGELFF. The CDR3 DNA reads as TGCGCCAGCTTTAGGGAGGGAAACACCGGGGAGCTGTTTTTT.

The chain links TRBV3-1 (or the pseudogene TRBV3-2) to TRBJ2-7; D might be TRBD1 (5 bases). The germline gives CDR1 LGHDT, CDR2 YNNKEL (reference sequence). This CDR3 is built from 15 residues. Between the trimmed V and J ends, which lost 4 bases and 2 bases, there was a span of 15 bases. CDR3 sequence (DNA): TGTGCCAGCAGCCCATGGGGAACAGGAACCTACGAGCAGTACTTC. Amino acids: CASSPWGTGTYEQYF.